Following are 4 T cell receptor beta chains from one sample sequenced in a study of identical twins. TCRdb recomputed calls from the 5' RACE reads with MiXCR, one row per CDR3 protein. The sample lists over 500,000 distinct CDR3 sequences; 20% to 25% were seen once. The same specimen was also included in a second study, on T cells expressing NK-cell markers.

The sequenced sample was CD4+ T cells sorted from blood. These receptors were taken from a woman younger than 30 in good health.

This clonotype came up a few times. The rearrangement joins TRBV4-3 to TRBJ2-5, with 12 bases matching TRBD2. Germline CDR1 reads LGHNA; CDR2 reads YSLEER. V dropped 1 base and J dropped 6; count of bases not matched to a gene: 9. CDR3 length equals 17 residues. In nucleotides, the CDR3 is TGCGCCAGCAGCCAAGTAGTGACTAGCGGGAGTCATAAGACCCAGTACTTC. This gives the protein CASSQVVTSGSHKTQYF.

This clonotype has only a few counts. V usage is TRBV5-1 and J usage is TRBJ2-3; no clear D gene. The CDR3 runs to 13 residues. The V gene lost 3 bases and the J gene lost 2 bases, with 7 bases spanning the gap. In germline, CDR1 is SGHRS, CDR2 YFSETQ. The CDR3 DNA sequence: TGCGCCAGCAGCTCGGACCCCACAGATACGCAGTATTTT. It translates to CASSSDPTDTQYF.

This clonotype was seen only a few times. This chain uses TRBV28 with TRBJ2-7, with TRBD1 as a possible D gene (7 bases). Germline CDR1 reads MDHEN; CDR2 reads SYDVKM. The CDR3 is 15 amino acids. The V gene lost 6 bases and the J gene lost 1 base, with 16 bases spanning the gap. CDR3 bases: TGTGCCAGCAGCTCGGCCAGGGGGGCTTCCTACGAGCAGTACTTC. As protein: CASSSARGASYEQYF.

The chain joins TRBV11-2 to TRBJ2-1, with 12 nucleotides matching TRBD2. This CDR3 has 15 residues. After removal of 5 bases from V and 9 bases from J, the junction contained 8 bases not matched to a gene. Germline CDR1 is SGHAT and CDR2 is FQNNGV. The CDR3 reads CASSQRLAGGGEQFF. In nucleotides, the CDR3 is TGTGCCAGCAGCCAACGGCTAGCGGGGGGGGGTGAGCAGTTCTTC.